Given below is one TCR beta chain in context. This sample stems from a study of cytomegalovirus exposure and HLA in healthy donors. The CDR3 length is 13 residues. V was shortened by 7 bases and J by 0 bases, with 4 bases between the two germline ends. Germline V gives CDR1 MNHEY, CDR2 SVGAGI. Researchers ran the PCR with 60 Vbeta and 13 Jbeta primers. TCRdb keeps only in-frame clones here, not all; method: immunoSEQ multiplex PCR. The sample records around 210,000 clones, over 75% being singletons. This sequence was found in a boy between 10 and 17 years old in good health and CMV-seronegative. Sequenced material: PBMCs. V and J are TRBV6-5 and TRBJ2-6; D call uncertain. CDR3: CASTSSGANVLTF. DNA for the CDR3: TGTGCCAGCACTAGCTCTGGGGCCAACGTCCTGACTTTC.